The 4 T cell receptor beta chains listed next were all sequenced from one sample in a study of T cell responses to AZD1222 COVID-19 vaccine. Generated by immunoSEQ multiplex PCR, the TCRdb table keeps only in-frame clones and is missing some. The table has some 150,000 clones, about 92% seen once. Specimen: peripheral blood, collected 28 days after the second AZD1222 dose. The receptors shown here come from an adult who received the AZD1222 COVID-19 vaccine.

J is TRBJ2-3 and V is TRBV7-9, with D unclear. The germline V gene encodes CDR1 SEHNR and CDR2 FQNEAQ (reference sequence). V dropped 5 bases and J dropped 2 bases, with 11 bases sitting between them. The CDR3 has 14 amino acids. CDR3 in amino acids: CASSRGDSTDTQYF. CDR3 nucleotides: TGTGCCAGCAGCAGAGGCGACTCCACAGATACGCAGTATTTT. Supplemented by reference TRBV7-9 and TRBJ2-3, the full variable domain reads DTGVSQNPRHKITKRGQNVTFRCDPISEHNRLYWYRQTLGQGPEFLTYFQNEAQLEKSRLLSDRFSAERPKGSFSTLEIQRTEQGDSAMYLCASSRGDSTDTQYFGPGTRLTVL.

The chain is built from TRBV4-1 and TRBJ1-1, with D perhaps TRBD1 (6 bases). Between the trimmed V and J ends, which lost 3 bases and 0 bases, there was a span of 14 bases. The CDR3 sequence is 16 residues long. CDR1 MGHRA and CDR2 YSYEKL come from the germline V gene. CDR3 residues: CASSHPTGSMNTEAFF. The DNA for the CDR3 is TGCGCCAGCAGCCATCCTACAGGGTCCATGAACACTGAAGCTTTCTTT.

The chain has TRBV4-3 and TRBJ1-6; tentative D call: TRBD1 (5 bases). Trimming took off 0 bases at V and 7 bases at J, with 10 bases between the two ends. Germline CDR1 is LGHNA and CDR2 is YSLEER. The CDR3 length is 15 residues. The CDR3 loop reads CASSQDRQGNSPLHF. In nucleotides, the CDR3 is TGCGCCAGCAGCCAAGATCGGCAGGGAAATTCACCCCTCCACTTT.

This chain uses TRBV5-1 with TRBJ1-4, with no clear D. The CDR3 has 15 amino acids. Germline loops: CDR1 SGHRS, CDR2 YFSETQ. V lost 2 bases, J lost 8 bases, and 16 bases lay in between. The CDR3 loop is CASSLGGGSSEKLFF. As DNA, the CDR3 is TGCGCCAGCAGCTTAGGTGGCGGGAGTAGCGAAAAACTGTTTTTT.